This T cell receptor beta chain is drawn from a study of OX40 agonist ivuxolimab in advanced cancers. Regarding the study as a whole: Averaging showed that CD8+ T cells had more expanded clones than CD4+ did. Clonal expansion from baseline to week 6 occurred in both CD4+ and CD8+ T cells.

Here immunoSEQ multiplex PCR was the method, and the copy in TCRdb shows in-frame clones only, minus some. The sample has roughly 49,000 clones, around nine tenths seen once; the top ten hold about 52%. Trimming cost V 5 bases and J 4 bases; bases outside gene matches: 6. Germline assignment: CDR1 MNHEY and CDR2 SVGAGI. This CDR3 contains 15 residues. Comment on this clone: Its antigen is still unknown.

The sample in question was CD4+ or CD8+ T cells sorted from blood, obtained in a trial of the OX40 agonist ivuxolimab. This chain uses TRBV6-5 with TRBJ1-1, with 11 bases identical to TRBD1. The receptor was derived from an adult with an advanced solid tumor such as melanoma, head and neck, liver or kidney cancer. This CDR3 is CASSRADRGRTEAFF. Written as DNA, the CDR3 is TGTGCCAGCAGTCGGGCGGACAGGGGGCGCACTGAAGCTTTCTTT.